This record covers a single TCR beta chain. Antigen unknown. Sequencing used immunoSEQ multiplex PCR; TCRdb keeps in-frame clones, though not all of them. The sample has about 120,000 clones, about 91% seen once; the top ten hold about 1.6%. The sample comes from a study of T cell responses to AZD1222 COVID-19 vaccine. Study conclusions and caveats: Repertoires were collected only later (after the peak T cell response had occurred). Distributed over spike, vaccine-associated CD4 TCRs predominated at 160-218 and 743-854. Clonal diversity may have been underestimated in mostly white British donors.

The CDR3 has 16 amino acids. Trimming stripped 5 bases from V and 5 bases from J, with 19 bases between. Germline V lookup: CDR1 SGHAT, CDR2 FQNNGV. The chain recombines TRBV11-2 with TRBJ2-1; TRBD2 might be the D (6 bases). This sequence was found in an adult who received the AZD1222 COVID-19 vaccine. The sequencing used peripheral blood, collected 28 days after the second AZD1222 dose. The CDR3, as DNA: TGTGCCAGCAGCCAGACTAGTTGGGTGAGTGACAATGAGCAGTTCTTC. Encoded protein: CASSQTSWVSDNEQFF.